The rows below give T cell receptor beta chains drawn from one sample of a study of early stage breast cancer tumors. Clones were read by immunoSEQ multiplex PCR, and TCRdb kept only the in-frame ones, dropping some. The sample has roughly 5,000 clones; under 80% are singletons. Sequences were obtained from breast tumor tissue. The receptors were sampled from a person between 55 and 69 years old with breast cancer. The CDR3 runs from the conserved cysteine through the conserved F or W. D genes are given only for firm matches. Not all rows give a size; the values are once, few, many and, for expanded clones, a class.

clone size | J gene | D gene | V gene | CDR3 DNA | CDR3 protein
- | TRBJ2-7 | - | TRBV7-6 | TGTGCCAGCAGCGACGACATTTACGAGCAGTACTTC | CASSDDIYEQYF
few | TRBJ2-6 | - | TRBV28 | TGTGCCAGCAGTTTACCGGGGGCCAACGTCCTGACTTTC | CASSLPGANVLTF
- | TRBJ2-3 | TRBD1 | TRBV6-4 | TGTGCCAGCAGTAAGACAGGGGACTCAGATACGCAGTATTTT | CASSKTGDSDTQYF
- | TRBJ2-2 | - | TRBV11-2 | TGTGCCAGCAGCCCCCGAGGGGGGGGATCCGGGGAGCTGTTTTTT | CASSPRGGGSGELFF
- | TRBJ2-5 | - | TRBV6-6 | TGTGCCAGCAGTTACTCGACTGAAGGGGAGACCCAGTACTTC | CASSYSTEGETQYF
few | TRBJ2-1 | TRBD2 | TRBV7-9 | TGTGCCAGCAGATTCACTAGCGGCTCCTACAATGAGCAGTTCTTC | CASRFTSGSYNEQFF
- | TRBJ2-7 | TRBD2 | TRBV30 | TGTGCCTGGGGCCCGGGCCCGGGGAGGGGCGAGCAGTACTTC | CAWGPGPGRGEQYF
few | TRBJ2-1 | - | TRBV19 | TGTGCCAGTAGTATTGGGCTATTTCGGTTCTTC | CASSIGLFRFF
- | TRBJ1-4 | - | TRBV20-1 | TGCAGTGCTATATCAGGTGAAAAACTGTTTTTT | CSAISGEKLFF
- | TRBJ2-2 | TRBD1 | TRBV30 | TGTGCCTGGAGTTGGGGGGGACAGGGAAGAACCGGGGAGCTGTTTTTT | CAWSWGGQGRTGELFF
few | TRBJ2-7 | - | TRBV7-2 | TGTGCCAGCAGCTTAGATTGGAGCTCCTACGAGCAGTACTTC | CASSLDWSSYEQYF
few | TRBJ2-1 | TRBD2 | TRBV9 | TGTGCCAGCAGCCTCAAGCGGGACTCTAGAAATGAGCAGTTCTTC | CASSLKRDSRNEQFF
- | TRBJ1-2 | - | TRBV7-9 | TGTGCCAGCAGCTTAGAATTAAGGGGTAATGGCTACACCTTC | CASSLELRGNGYTF
few | TRBJ2-1 | TRBD2 | TRBV5-6 | TGTGCCAGCAGCTTGTGGCTAGCGGGGGGCGATGAGCAGTTCTTC | CASSLWLAGGDEQFF
- | TRBJ2-5 | - | TRBV6-1 | TGTGCCAGCAGTGAAACGTTGTCTCTAGAGACCCAGTACTTC | CASSETLSLETQYF
- | TRBJ2-1 | TRBD2 | TRBV5-4 | TGTGCCAGCAGCTTTACCGGGACTAGCGGGGGGGCCGGCAATGAGCAGTTCTTC | CASSFTGTSGGAGNEQFF
- | TRBJ2-5 | - | TRBV5-1 | TGCGCCAGCAGCTTAGCACTAGCACCTGAGGAGATGACCCAGTACTTC | CASSLALAPEEMTQYF
few | TRBJ2-3 | - | TRBV15 | TGTGCCACCAGCAGGGATGTCTTTAGCACAGATACGCAGTATTTT | CATSRDVFSTDTQYF
- | TRBJ2-1 | TRBD1 | TRBV19 | TGTGCCAGTAGTATGAGACAGGGGGCGGGTGAGCAGTTCTTC | CASSMRQGAGEQFF
- | TRBJ2-1 | - | TRBV7-9 | TGTGCCAGCAGCTTAGCAATCGGCTACAATGAGCAGTTCTTC | CASSLAIGYNEQFF
- | TRBJ2-1 | TRBD2 | TRBV6-1 | TGTGCCAGCAGCCTGACTAGCGGCTCCTACAATGAGCAGTTCTTC | CASSLTSGSYNEQFF
once | TRBJ2-1 | TRBD1 | TRBV4-2 | TGTGCCAGCAGCCAAAACTCCGGGACAGCTTCTTATGAGCAGTTCTTC | CASSQNSGTASYEQFF
once | TRBJ2-3 | - | TRBV6-1 | TGTGCCAGCAGACAACAGGGTGCTAGCACAGATACGCAGTATTTT | CASRQQGASTDTQYF
once | TRBJ2-4 | TRBD1 | TRBV29-1 | TGCAGCGTTGAAAAAACAGGGGTCGGTCCCAAAAACATTCAGTACTTC | CSVEKTGVGPKNIQYF
- | TRBJ2-5 | TRBD2 | TRBV29-1 | TGCAGCGTTGGGAGCGGGGGGGGTCAAGAGACCCAGTACTTC | CSVGSGGGQETQYF
- | TRBJ2-6 | TRBD2 | TRBV13 | TGTGCCAGCAGCTTTAGCGGGAGAGGGTCTGGGGCCAACGTCCTGACTTTC | CASSFSGRGSGANVLTF
once | TRBJ1-2 | - | TRBV5-1 | TGCGCCAGCAGCTTGGGGGGGGCAGCATCTAACTATGGCTACACCTTC | CASSLGGAASNYGYTF
- | TRBJ2-7 | TRBD1 | TRBV11-2 | TGTGCCAGCAGCTTCGACAGGGAAAACGAGCAGTACTTC | CASSFDRENEQYF
- | TRBJ2-1 | - | TRBV6-1 | TGTGCCAGCAGTGAAATGGCGGGGGCCCCTAATGAGCAGTTCTTC | CASSEMAGAPNEQFF
once | TRBJ1-6 | TRBD1 | TRBV6-4 | TGTGCCAGCAGTGCCGGGACAGGGAACTCACCCCTCCACTTT | CASSAGTGNSPLHF
- | TRBJ1-2 | - | TRBV5-4 | TGTGCCAGCAGCTTAGGCCCGAATGGCTACACCTTC | CASSLGPNGYTF
- | TRBJ2-7 | - | TRBV25-1 | TGTGCCAGTCGGGGCCAGACGACCTACGAGCAGTACTTC | CASRGQTTYEQYF
- | TRBJ1-1 | - | TRBV19 | TGTGCCAGTAGTCAGGCGGCAGGGATTTTGGACACTGAAGCTTTCTTT | CASSQAAGILDTEAFF